The T cell receptor beta chain under discussion was sequenced for a study of T cells in Graves' hyperthyroidism and ophthalmopathy (dated by TCRdb to between 2018 and 2021). Context from the whole study: Peripheral blood was collected at initial diagnosis, before any treatment. The paper describes TCR Vbeta CDR3 sequencing of 135 peripheral blood samples, made up of 43 ophthalmopathy patients, roughly 80 hyperthyroidism patients and 17 progressor patients. For training and testing, the 100 or so patients in the discovery cohort were randomly divided in a 7:3 ratio. The study also compared thyroid tissue and blood T-cell repertoires from 6 or 7 Graves' hyperthyroidism patients. Once sampling was done, hyperthyroidism patients were given methimazole at a starting dose of 30 mg daily, whereas ophthalmopathy patients were given high-dose intravenous methylprednisolone. TCR V-J signatures able to tell the groups apart were searched for in a discovery cohort of 100 patients, of whom over 40 had Graves' ophthalmopathy and about 55 had stable Graves' hyperthyroidism. Prospective prediction of ophthalmopathy was tested in an independent validation cohort of 18 to 20 hyperthyroidism patients and 17 patients who later progressed to ophthalmopathy. Results the study describes overall, beyond this receptor: Most expanded thyroid clonotypes (frequency above 0.001) were also detected in blood, a finding suggesting that blood repertoires may reflect thyroid immune responses. In validation, the model predicted progression to ophthalmopathy with approximately 71% sensitivity and approximately 74% specificity, a median of about 6 months before onset. No statistical method was used to set the sample size in advance, and investigators knew the group allocation. In cross-validation, a model built on a 13 V-J signature told ophthalmopathy apart from stable hyperthyroidism with approximately 91% sensitivity and approximately 81% specificity, and in testing the same model reached 80%/75%.

As concerns this clonotype: Its binding antigen is unknown. The input lacks base qualities; no much larger clone sits a single base away.

The TCR beta CDR3 regions were amplified from the RNA transcripts. For the first round of RT-PCR on the TCR CDR3, the HTBI primer set was used together with the Qiagen OneStep RT-PCR kit. The libraries were constructed in a second round of multiplex PCR and then size-selected and purified. Libraries were sequenced paired-end with 100 bp reads on an Illumina HiSeq2000. The source study handled its data this way. SOAPnuke was used to process the raw data, throwing out any read that contained adapters or uncalled bases, had a mean Phred below 15, or lacked an exact constant-primer or identifier match. High-quality paired reads were merged using COPE v1.2.5, and each unique nucleotide sequence was defined as a clonotype. Clonotypes were aligned to IMGT TRBV, TRBD and TRBJ reference segments using MiTCR v1.1. Only V-J combinations with frequency above 0.0001, covering roughly 99% of repertoires, were analysed. A TCS score was defined as the ratio between F50 (clonal expansion) and ExV (chaos), using BLOSUM62-based TCRdist between CDR3 peptides within each V-J. Welch's t-statistics and random forest reduced several hundred V-J features to 13, which were used in a naive Bayes classifier (R e1071). TCRdb reprocessing: public reads trimmed at Q25 with fastp, clones called with MiXCR, in-frame beta chains kept. Entries are consolidated by CDR3 protein sequence, retaining the most common genes and DNA. The V and J calls, along with clone size, are taken from TCRdb and not from the paper's own processing. The table for this sample lists roughly 330,000 distinct CDR3 sequences; about 15% of them were counted only once. The top ten clonotypes cover 33% of the sample.

Graves' hyperthyroidism was defined as stable when no progression to ophthalmopathy occurred over 18 months of follow-up. Hyperthyroidism patients were newly diagnosed, with disease duration under 2 months, and aged 18 to 65 years. Patients with uncontrolled infections, other autoimmune diseases, pregnancy or lactation were excluded. Diagnoses were established on the basis of clinical symptoms, serum thyroxine and TRAb, thyroid ultrasound, and orbital computed tomography. PBMCs were separated from over 9 ml of fresh peripheral blood using Ficoll-Paque density gradient centrifugation. Total RNA was extracted using Trizol reagent, and RNA quality was assessed on an Agilent 2100 Bioanalyzer. The CDR3, from cysteine to phenylalanine, totals 14 residues. Just the 42-base CDR3 DNA is kept, in frame starting at base 1. CDR1 and CDR2, per the germline V gene, are ENHRY and SYGVKD. Trimming removed 2 bases from V and 8 bases from J; the gene matches leave 3 bases unexplained.

The sequencing input was blood. Recombination linked TRBV10-3 to TRBJ2-4; TRBD1 lines up with 10 middle nucleotides. The TCR originated in a man aged 30 to 39 with Graves' hyperthyroidism. For the CDR3, the sequence is CAISERTGGDIQYF. DNA sequence: TGTGCCATCAGTGAGAGGACAGGGGGGGACATTCAGTACTTC.